Given below is one T cell receptor beta chain in context. The antigen is not known. These data come from a study of shared clonotypes between healthy human individuals. The overall study: Researchers assigned three CD4 naive, three CD4 memory, two CD8 naive and one CD8 memory plate to each donor. Notes on the study in general: Sharing across a few donors was seen in around 5.1% of naive CD4 clonotypes.

CDR1 is KGHSH, CDR2 LQKENI, per germline. The CDR3 consists of 16 residues. Unmatched junction bases numbered 2, after V lost 1 base and J lost 4 bases. CD4+ cells yielded CD45RA+ naive and CD45RA-negative memory subsets. Clones were sequenced by immunoSEQ multiplex PCR, and TCRdb holds only the in-frame ones, with some missing. The data contain some 1,100,000 clones, 75% to 85% of them singletons. V gene TRBV18 combines with J gene TRBJ2-1; 12 nucleotides match TRBD2. Sequenced sample: memory CD4+ T cells from PBMCs. Subset noted: CD45RA-negative fraction. The clonotype comes from a man between 18 and 29 years old in good health. Some clones in this sample may be carry-over from other donors' samples. This CDR3 is CASSPRGTSGYNEQFF. Written as DNA, the CDR3 is TGTGCCAGCTCACCACGCGGGACTAGCGGGTACAATGAGCAGTTCTTC.